These 30 T cell receptor beta chains share one sample of origin, sequenced in a study of chemoradiotherapy in HPV16-positive cancers. The assay was immunoSEQ multiplex PCR, and TCRdb's table has in-frame clones only and misses some. The sample yields roughly 5,000 clones, 90% to 95% seen once. The sample consisted of blood, taken from a patient who underwent chemoradiotherapy. The receptors here all came from a human donor with HPV-associated anogenital cancer.

The chain joins TRBV6-6 to TRBJ1-5, with 11 bases aligning to TRBD1. Germline V lookup: CDR1 MNHNY, CDR2 SVGAGI (reference sequence). This CDR3 is 16 amino acids long. V lost 6 bases, J lost 6 bases, and 10 bases stayed unmatched. The CDR3 DNA reads as TGTGCCAGCAGGTCCGGGACAGGGGGATTTGGTCAGCCCCAGCATTTT. Amino acids: CASRSGTGGFGQPQHF.

The chain joins TRBV6-5 to TRBJ2-7; TRBD1 matches at 7 bases. Germline CDR1 and CDR2: MNHEY and SVGAGI. Unmatched junction bases numbered 10, after V lost 6 bases and J lost 5 bases. This CDR3 has 14 residues. The CDR3 DNA sequence: TGTGCCAGCAGAACCGACAGGGTTCCCAACGAGCAGTACTTC. Translation: CASRTDRVPNEQYF.

The V call is TRBV6-6, the J call TRBJ2-7; 7 positions agree with TRBD1. The CDR3 is 14 amino acids. Germline V lookup: CDR1 MNHNY, CDR2 SVGAGI (reference sequence). The V gene end was trimmed by 5 bases and the J gene end by 2 bases; junction bases not matched to a gene: 6. The CDR3 loop is CASSNTGVTYEQYF. For the CDR3, the DNA is TGTGCCAGCAGTAATACAGGGGTGACCTACGAGCAGTACTTC.

The rearrangement links TRBV20-1 to TRBJ2-1; D is uncertain. The ends were cut back, 0 bases at V and 10 bases at J, with 7 bases in the middle. The CDR3 has 11 residues. Germline CDR1 reads DFQATT; CDR2 reads SNEGSKA (reference sequence). CDR3 region: CSAREDTEQFF. CDR3 bases: TGCAGTGCTAGAGAGGATACGGAGCAGTTCTTC.

The genes are TRBV15 and TRBJ2-7; a weak D match, TRBD2 (5 bases). Germline CDR1 is LNHNV and CDR2 is YYDKDF (reference sequence). The V end lost 0 bases, the J end lost 0 bases, and 6 bases lay between the germline ends. There are 14 residues in the CDR3. This CDR3 is CATSRDGLSYEQYF. The CDR3 nucleotides read TGTGCCACCAGCAGAGATGGACTCTCCTACGAGCAGTACTTC.

This chain uses TRBV23-1 with TRBJ2-7; D possibly corresponds to TRBD1 (6 bases). TRBV23-1 is an ORF for which the function is uncertain. This CDR3 is built from 16 residues. Trimming took off 5 bases at V and 1 base at J, with 18 bases between the two ends. This chain's CDR3 is CASSGPHRDRSYEQYF. CDR3 DNA: TGCGCCAGCAGTGGCCCCCACAGGGACCGGTCCTACGAGCAGTACTTC.

The chain recombines TRBV25-1 with TRBJ1-1; 7 positions match TRBD1. V trimming: 6 bases; J trimming: 5 bases; junction bases outside the gene matches: 6. The V gene's germline CDR1 is MGHDK and CDR2 SYGVNS. This CDR3 comprises 13 residues. The DNA of the CDR3 is TGTGCCAGCAGGCGCGGGACAGCAACTGAAGCTTTCTTT. Translated, it gives CASRRGTATEAFF.

The CDR3 loop is CASSGGPAGNQPQHF. CDR3 coding DNA: TGCGCCAGCAGCGGCGGGCCTGCTGGCAATCAGCCCCAGCATTTT. V gene TRBV5-1 combines with J gene TRBJ1-5; no clear D gene. Trimming left V 4 bases short and J 2 bases short, with 13 bases between. This CDR3 is 15 amino acids long. CDR1 is SGHRS and CDR2 is YFSETQ in the germline V gene.

This clone was recorded only once. The chain is built from TRBV19 and TRBJ1-5; D gene uncertain. From germline, CDR1 is LNHDA and CDR2 SQIVND (reference sequence). V lost 3 bases and J 2 bases, leaving 11 bases between the germline ends. The length of the CDR3 is 15 residues. Here the CDR3 DNA reads TGTGCCAGTAGTATCTGGTTCCCGCGCAATCAGCCCCAGCATTTT. It codes for CASSIWFPRNQPQHF.

The chain uses TRBV4-1 and TRBJ1-5; 8 bases map to TRBD1. There are 14 residues in the CDR3. Germline assignment: CDR1 MGHRA and CDR2 YSYEKL. V lost 1 base to trimming and J lost 8 bases; unmatched junction nucleotides: 4. CDR3 sequence: CASSQGRGPEPQHF. As DNA, the CDR3 is TGCGCCAGCAGCCAAGGCAGGGGGCCTGAGCCCCAGCATTTT.

The chain joins TRBV4-3 to TRBJ2-3, with 9 bases that match TRBD2. The CDR3 totals 15 residues. The V and J ends lost 6 bases and 4 bases, in that order; junction bases with no gene match: 8. From germline, CDR1 is LGHNA and CDR2 YSLEER. The CDR3 here is CASSLLAGSSDTQYF. In DNA, the CDR3 is TGCGCCAGCAGTCTCCTAGCGGGAAGCTCAGATACGCAGTATTTT.

The V gene is TRBV27, the J gene TRBJ2-7; weak D call: TRBD1 (6 bases). CDR1 and CDR2 (germline): MNHEY, SMNVEV (reference sequence). This CDR3 region has 16 residues. The V end was cut by 8 bases, the J end by 3 bases, with 23 bases between. CDR3 residues: CASADVTTGGNYEQYF. The CDR3 nucleotides read TGTGCCAGCGCGGACGTAACGACAGGCGGAAACTACGAGCAGTACTTC.

The chain couples TRBV6-5 to TRBJ1-1, with D tentatively TRBD1 (6 bases). Germline-derived CDR1 and CDR2 are MNHEY and SVGAGI. This CDR3 comprises 16 residues. V was cut by 4 bases and J by 4 bases, with 19 bases left in between. The chain's CDR3 is CASSSDWGLVGTEAFF. The CDR3 bases are TGTGCCAGCAGTTCAGATTGGGGGCTTGTGGGCACTGAAGCTTTCTTT.

This chain uses TRBV9 with TRBJ2-1; D could derive from TRBD1 or TRBD2 (6 bases each). The germline V and J ends were trimmed by 0 bases and 4 bases, with 11 bases remaining between them. This CDR3 region has 15 residues. Germline CDR1 SGDLS, CDR2 YYNGEE. The DNA of the CDR3 is TGTGCCAGCAGCGTAGAGGGGGGCTGGTACAATGAGCAGTTCTTC. This gives the protein CASSVEGGWYNEQFF.

The chain links TRBV15 to TRBJ2-7; D could derive from TRBD1 or TRBD2 (5 bases each). The CDR3 contains 16 residues. V dropped 0 bases and J dropped 2 bases, with 14 bases sitting between them. CDR1 is LNHNV, CDR2 YYDKDF, per germline (reference sequence). For the CDR3, the DNA is TGTGCCACCAGCAGAGATCAGGGATTCGGGACCTACGAGCAGTACTTC. Amino acids: CATSRDQGFGTYEQYF.

The chain uses TRBV6-6 and TRBJ2-1, with a possible D match to TRBD2 (6 bases). This CDR3 is built from 14 residues. V lost 6 bases and J 1 base, leaving 10 bases between the germline ends. Germline CDR1 reads MNHNY; CDR2 reads SVGAGI (reference sequence). For the CDR3, the DNA is TGTGCCAGCAGCCGACTAGAGTCCTACAATGAGCAGTTCTTC. It yields the protein CASSRLESYNEQFF.

The rearrangement uses TRBV5-6 and TRBJ2-7; 7 bases agree with TRBD2. CDR3 size: 14 residues. The germline V gene has CDR1 SGHDT and CDR2 YYEEEE. V lost 4 bases, J lost 2 bases, and 6 bases stayed unmatched. In DNA form, the CDR3 reads TGTGCCAGCAGCCTGGGGGGGGTTGCCTACGAGCAGTACTTC. It encodes CASSLGGVAYEQYF. Full variable domain (remainder filled in from reference TRBV5-6 and TRBJ2-7): DAGVTQSPTHLIKTRGQQVTLRCSPKSGHDTVSWYQQALGQGPQFIFQYYEEEERQRGNFPDRFSGHQFPNYSSELNVNALLLGDSALYLCASSLGGVAYEQYFGPGTRLTVT.

V gene TRBV27 combines with J gene TRBJ2-1; TRBD1 or TRBD2 may be the D gene (5 bases each). Germline CDR1 is MNHEY and CDR2 is SMNVEV (reference sequence). Trimming took off 5 bases at V and 0 bases at J, with 17 bases between the two ends. The CDR3 has 17 residues. CDR3 sequence: CASSLLPGPSSYNEQFF. CDR3 coding DNA: TGTGCCAGCAGTCTCCTTCCGGGACCGAGCTCCTACAATGAGCAGTTCTTC.

The table lists this clone with a count of one. The gene calls are TRBV6-5 and TRBJ1-1, with 10 bases identical to TRBD1. The CDR3 extends over 15 amino acids. From germline, CDR1 is MNHEY and CDR2 SVGAGI. Germline trimming cut 5 bases from V and 4 bases from J; bases unmatched to any gene: 7. CDR3 residues: CASSNPGQGSTEAFF. CDR3 nucleotides: TGTGCCAGCAGTAACCCGGGACAGGGGTCCACTGAAGCTTTCTTT.

The chain employs TRBV5-1 and TRBJ2-3, with 7 bases identical to TRBD2. The CDR3 has 16 amino acids. Germline CDR1 is SGHRS and CDR2 is YFSETQ. The V gene end was trimmed by 1 base and the J gene end by 0 bases; junction bases not matched to a gene: 5. CDR3: CASSLPASGSTDTQYF. For the CDR3, the DNA is TGCGCCAGCAGCTTGCCGGCTAGCGGAAGCACAGATACGCAGTATTTT.

V gene TRBV4-2 combines with J gene TRBJ2-3, with D perhaps being TRBD1 or TRBD2 (5 bases each). The V end lost 5 bases, the J end lost 2 bases, and 14 bases lay between the germline ends. Germline loops: CDR1 LGHNA, CDR2 YNFKEQ. The CDR3 totals 15 residues. CDR3 residues: CASSGRDGHTDTQYF. The DNA of the CDR3 is TGTGCCAGCAGCGGCCGGGACGGGCACACAGATACGCAGTATTTT.

The chain links TRBV4-3 to TRBJ2-2, with D tentatively TRBD2 (5 bases). V was cut by 3 bases and J by 3 bases, with 20 bases left in between. Germline CDR1 is LGHNA and CDR2 is YSLEER. The CDR3 extends over 18 amino acids. CDR3 residues: CASSHSRSTGLDTGELFF. CDR3 in DNA: TGCGCCAGCAGCCATTCAAGATCGACCGGACTTGACACCGGGGAGCTGTTTTTT.

The CDR3 nucleotides read TGTGCCAGCAGCGTAGAACCGGGACTAGACTACAATGAGCAGTTCTTC. Residues: CASSVEPGLDYNEQFF. The chain employs TRBV9 and TRBJ2-1; 8 positions match TRBD2. V lost 0 bases and J lost 3; bases outside the gene matches: 5. The CDR3 is 16 amino acids. Germline assignment: CDR1 SGDLS and CDR2 YYNGEE.

The CDR3: CASSLVRDSNQPQHF. CDR3 in DNA: TGTGCCAGCAGCTTGGTCAGAGATAGCAATCAGCCCCAGCATTTT. This chain joins TRBV5-6 and TRBJ1-5; no clear D gene. Germline values: CDR1 SGHDT, CDR2 YYEEEE. V was pared by 0 bases and J by 0 bases, with 7 bases between. CDR3 size: 15 residues.

The chain recombines TRBV29-1 with TRBJ1-1; D ambiguous. The CDR3 is made up of 13 amino acids. V lost 4 bases and J 4 bases, leaving 13 bases between the germline ends. Germline CDR1 SQVTM, CDR2 ANQGSEA. The CDR3 loop reads CSVVGQWGTEAFF. Written as DNA, the CDR3 is TGCAGCGTTGTGGGTCAGTGGGGCACTGAAGCTTTCTTT.

The V call is TRBV5-6, the J call TRBJ2-2; D is perhaps TRBD2 (6 bases). The ends were cut back, 4 bases at V and 4 bases at J, with 20 bases in the middle. Germline CDR1 and CDR2: SGHDT and YYEEEE. The CDR3 spans 17 residues. In nucleotides, the CDR3 is TGTGCCAGCAGCCCTACTTTGGTAGCGGCTCTCACCGGGGAGCTGTTTTTT. Residues: CASSPTLVAALTGELFF.

V is TRBV29-1 and J is TRBJ2-1; perhaps TRBD1 as D (6 bases). CDR1 and CDR2 (germline): SQVTM, ANQGSEA. V shed 4 bases and J shed 4 bases, with 14 bases lying between them. CDR3 length equals 14 residues. CDR3 region: CSVAGQGSYNEQFF. In DNA, the CDR3 is TGCAGCGTTGCTGGCCAGGGGTCTTACAATGAGCAGTTCTTC.

The rearrangement joins TRBV19 to TRBJ2-7; TRBD2 aligns across 10 bases. Germline V gives CDR1 LNHDA, CDR2 SQIVND (reference sequence). V shed 6 bases and J 4 bases; nucleotides not matched to a gene: 3. This CDR3 spans 13 amino acids. CDR3 in amino acids: CASRRTSGYEQYF. DNA of the CDR3: TGTGCCAGTAGGCGGACTAGCGGTTACGAGCAGTACTTC.

The chain has TRBV6-5 and TRBJ2-3; D uncertain. The CDR3 has 13 residues. The V end was cut by 2 bases, the J end by 2 bases, with 5 bases between. CDR1 and CDR2 (germline): MNHEY, SVGAGI. The CDR3 reads CASSYRPTDTQYF. Here the CDR3 DNA reads TGTGCCAGCAGTTACCGGCCCACAGATACGCAGTATTTT.

The chain combines TRBV2 with TRBJ1-5; D is perhaps TRBD1 (5 bases). Germline CDR1 reads SNHLY; CDR2 reads FYNNEI. Trimming removed 7 bases from V and 3 bases from J, with 19 bases in between. CDR3 length: 16 amino acids. The CDR3 reads CASTEGAGHYNQPQHF. The CDR3 nucleotides read TGTGCCAGCACCGAAGGGGCGGGTCACTACAATCAGCCCCAGCATTTT.